This T cell receptor (beta chain) was recorded in a study of T-cell memory formation after mild COVID-19. TCRdb processed the 5' RACE reads anew with MiXCR; each CDR3 protein has one entry. The sample yields about 280,000 distinct CDR3 sequences, 8% to 10% seen once. Trimming stripped 5 bases from V and 1 base from J, with 13 bases between. There are 15 residues in the CDR3. Germline CDR1 SEHNR, CDR2 FQNEAQ (reference sequence). Material: PBMCs or a T cell subset sorted from them (not recorded which). J is TRBJ2-3 and V is TRBV7-9; D gene unclear. The receptor was isolated from a young man who had mild COVID-19 (a few samples of this study predate the infection). Cell type and time point are not known. The CDR3 loop reads CASSPRAGRTDTQYF. DNA of the CDR3: TGTGCCAGCAGCCCCCGGGCAGGACGCACAGATACGCAGTATTTT.